This TCR beta chain came from a study of cytomegalovirus exposure and HLA in healthy donors. The PCR had 60 Vbeta and 13 Jbeta primers. Only in-frame clones appear in the TCRdb table, and some are missing; sequencing was by immunoSEQ multiplex PCR. Here the sample spans about 170,000 clones, approximately 71% being singletons. V shed 7 bases and J 6 bases; nucleotides not matched to a gene: 12. The germline CDR1 and CDR2 sequences are SGHRS and YFSETQ. The CDR3 sequence is 15 residues long. Findings of the study overall: Among TCR beta chains, those listed as cytomegalovirus-associated numbered fewer than 200. Some V segments, including TRBV6-2 and TRBV6-3, were excluded as indistinguishable. Follow-up analysis later connected one missense variant in DCLRE1C with trimming of TCR beta V- and J-genes. Roughly uniform depth of sequencing across donors was assumed in presence/absence analyses.

In regard to this clone: Its cognate antigen is unknown.

This chain uses TRBV5-1 with TRBJ2-2, with TRBD1 matching 7 bases. The sequencing sample was made of PBMCs. The receptor comes from a girl between 5 and 17 years old in good health and CMV-seronegative. CDR3 nucleotide sequence: TGCGCCAGCTCGATTGGACAGGAAGGGGCCGGGGAGCTGTTTTTT. As protein: CASSIGQEGAGELFF. The entire variable domain, with the rest obtained from reference TRBV5-1 and TRBJ2-2, is as follows: KAGVTQTPRYLIKTRGQQVTLSCSPISGHRSVSWYQQTPGQGLQFLFEYFSETQRNKGNFPGRFSGRQFSNSRSEMNVSTLELGDSALYLCASSIGQEGAGELFFGEGSRLTVL.